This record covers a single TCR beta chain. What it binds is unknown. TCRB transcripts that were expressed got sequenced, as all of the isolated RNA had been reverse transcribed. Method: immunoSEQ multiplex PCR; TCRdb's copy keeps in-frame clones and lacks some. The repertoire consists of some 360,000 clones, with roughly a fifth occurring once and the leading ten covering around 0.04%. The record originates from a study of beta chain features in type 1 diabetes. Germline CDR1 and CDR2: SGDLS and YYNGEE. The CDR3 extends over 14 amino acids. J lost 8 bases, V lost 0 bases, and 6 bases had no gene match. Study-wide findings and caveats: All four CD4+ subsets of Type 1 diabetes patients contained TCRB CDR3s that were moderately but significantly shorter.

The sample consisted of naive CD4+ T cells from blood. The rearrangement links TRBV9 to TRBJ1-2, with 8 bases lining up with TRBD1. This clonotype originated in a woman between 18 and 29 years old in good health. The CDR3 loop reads CASSVEDRVGGYTF. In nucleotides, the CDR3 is TGTGCCAGCAGCGTAGAGGACAGGGTTGGAGGCTACACCTTC. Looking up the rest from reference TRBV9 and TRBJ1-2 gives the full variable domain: DSGVTQTPKHLITATGQRVTLRCSPRSGDLSVYWYQQSLDQGLQFLIQYYNGEERAKGNILERFSAQQFPDLHSELNLSSLELGDSALYFCASSVEDRVGGYTFGSGTRLTVV.